Listed here is a single T cell receptor beta chain. Its antigen remains unidentified. The sample comes from a study of T cell repertoires in cytomegalovirus infection. Overall study: CMV infection plus the matching HLA type was flagged by public TCR beta signatures.

MiXCR was run by TCRdb on the reads, yielding one entry per CDR3 protein. Of about 530,000 distinct CDR3 sequences in the sample, about 25% were seen once. From germline, CDR1 is KGHSH and CDR2 LQKENI. This CDR3 has 15 amino acids. V lost 0 bases and J lost 2, with 8 bases in between. Study-wide results and caveats: HLA-C-restricted CMV clonotypes gave the most frequent clonotype in two of eight donors. Of the TCR beta families, the public ones yielded a cumulative frequency that identified carriers of CMV plus the relevant HLA.

The TCR originated in a human donor in good health (CMV status not recorded). Some clones in this sample may be carry-over from other donors' samples. This chain connects TRBV18 to TRBJ1-3; a possible D gene is TRBD1 (6 bases). The sequencing input was PBMCs. DNA of the CDR3: TGTGCCAGCTCACCACCCACAGGGCCTGGAAACACCATATATTTT. Encoded protein: CASSPPTGPGNTIYF. Looking up the rest from reference TRBV18 and TRBJ1-3 gives the full variable domain: NAGVMQNPRHLVRRRGQEARLRCSPMKGHSHVYWYRQLPEEGLKFMVYLQKENIIDESGMPKERFSAEFPKEGPSILRIQQVVRGDSAAYFCASSPPTGPGNTIYFGEGSWLTVV.